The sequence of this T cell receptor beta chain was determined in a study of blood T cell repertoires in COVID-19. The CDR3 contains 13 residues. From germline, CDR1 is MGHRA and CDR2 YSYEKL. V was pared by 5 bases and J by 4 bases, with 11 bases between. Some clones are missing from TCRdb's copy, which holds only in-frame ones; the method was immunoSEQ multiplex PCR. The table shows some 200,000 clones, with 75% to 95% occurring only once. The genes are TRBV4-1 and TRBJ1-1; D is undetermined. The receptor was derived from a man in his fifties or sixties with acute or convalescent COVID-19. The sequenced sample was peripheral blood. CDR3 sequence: CASSEFPFTEAFF. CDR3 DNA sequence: TGCGCCAGCAGCGAGTTCCCCTTCACTGAAGCTTTCTTT.